These 30 T cell receptor beta chains came from one sample sequenced in a study of T cell changes during pregnancy in multiple sclerosis. Assay: immunoSEQ multiplex PCR; the TCRdb copy retains only in-frame clones and omits some. Among 85,000 to 95,000 clones, about nine tenths were seen once, and the ten largest hold 1.5% to 2%. Sequencing was performed on peripheral blood, taken after pregnancy. These receptors were obtained from a female donor in good health, enrolled as a control in a pregnancy study.

The chain carries TRBV5-6 and TRBJ2-3; D unresolved. The CDR3 spans 13 residues. The V end lost 2 bases, the J end lost 10 bases, and 14 bases lay between the germline ends. Germline V gene sequence: CDR1 SGHDT, CDR2 YYEEEE. The CDR3 DNA reads TGTGCCAGCAGCTTTTACGAGCGAGGTGCGCAGTATTTT. This sequence encodes CASSFYERGAQYF.

This clone occurred a few times. The chain uses TRBV15 and TRBJ1-1; D perhaps matches TRBD1 (6 bases). V was trimmed by 6 bases and J by 10 bases, leaving 12 bases between them. Looked up from germline, CDR1 is LNHNV and CDR2 is YYDKDF (reference sequence). CDR3 size: 11 residues. The CDR3 sequence: CATSGGGTAFF. The CDR3 nucleotides are TGTGCCACCAGTGGCGGGGGCACAGCTTTCTTT.

This chain joins TRBV5-8 and TRBJ1-5; D unclear. Germline loops: CDR1 SGHTS, CDR2 YDEGEE. The CDR3 consists of 13 residues. The V and J ends lost 2 bases and 3 bases respectively, with 6 bases between them. CDR3: CASSFDYNQPQHF. CDR3 nucleotides: TGTGCCAGCAGCTTCGACTACAATCAGCCCCAGCATTTT.

This chain connects TRBV5-6 to TRBJ2-4, with 8 bases that match TRBD2. The CDR3 extends over 16 amino acids. Germline V gene sequence: CDR1 SGHDT, CDR2 YYEEEE. J lost 0 bases, V lost 3 bases, and 5 bases had no gene match. CDR3 DNA: TGTGCCAGCAGCTCACTAGCGGTTGTAGCCAAAAACATTCAGTACTTC. It encodes CASSSLAVVAKNIQYF.

In DNA form, the CDR3 reads TGTGCCAGCAGTTTGCGGGCCCGCACTGAAGCTTTCTTT. Translating gives CASSLRARTEAFF. V and J are TRBV6-5 and TRBJ1-1; D unclear. Deletions cut 4 bases from V and 4 bases from J, with 10 bases between. The CDR3 totals 13 residues. In germline, CDR1 is MNHEY, CDR2 SVGAGI.

CDR3: CSVRTGRNTEAFF. The CDR3 DNA reads TGCAGCGTCCGGACAGGGAGGAACACTGAAGCTTTCTTT. The J gene is TRBJ1-1, the V gene TRBV29-1; TRBD1 agrees at 8 bases. Germline lookup yields CDR1 SQVTM and CDR2 ANQGSEA. The CDR3 has 13 amino acids. The V segment lost 6 bases and the J segment 1 base; nucleotides outside the gene matches: 4.

This chain uses TRBV18 with TRBJ2-7; no reliable D call. Germline CDR1 is KGHSH and CDR2 is LQKENI. This CDR3 comprises 12 residues. Trimming pared 6 bases from V and 0 bases from J, leaving 6 bases between. CDR3 DNA: TGTGCCAGCTCCCCTAGCTCCTACGAGCAGTACTTC. This gives the protein CASSPSSYEQYF.

This chain connects TRBV9 to TRBJ1-2; maybe TRBD1 (6 bases). The germline CDR1 and CDR2 sequences are SGDLS and YYNGEE. The V end was cut by 1 base, the J end by 4 bases, with 14 bases between. The CDR3 length is 15 residues. CDR3 protein: CASSVFSDRSYGYTF. For the CDR3, the DNA is TGTGCCAGCAGCGTATTTTCGGACAGATCCTATGGCTACACCTTC.

V gene TRBV5-1 combines with J gene TRBJ1-5; 7 positions agree with TRBD1. The CDR3 totals 14 residues. The junction had 6 bases not matched to a gene; V was cut back by 4 bases and J by 5 bases. The germline V gene has CDR1 SGHRS and CDR2 YFSETQ. The CDR3 spells CASSLDREHQPQHF. The CDR3 nucleotides are TGCGCCAGCAGCCTCGACAGGGAACATCAGCCCCAGCATTTT.

J is TRBJ1-1 and V is TRBV10-3; D may be TRBD1 (6 bases). Per germline, CDR1 ENHRY and CDR2 SYGVKD. This CDR3 region has 15 residues. V gave up 2 bases and J gave up 1 base, with 11 bases separating them. The CDR3 coding sequence is TGTGCCATCAGTGAGGAGGGGGAGGGGAACACTGAAGCTTTCTTT. It yields the protein CAISEEGEGNTEAFF.

CDR3 in amino acids: CASSRGLAGINEQFF. In DNA, the CDR3 is TGTGCCAGCAGCCGGGGACTAGCGGGGATCAATGAGCAGTTCTTC. The chain is built from TRBV14 and TRBJ2-1, with TRBD2 matching over 13 bases. The CDR3 is made up of 15 amino acids. The J segment lost 6 bases and the V segment lost 4 bases, leaving 3 bases of the junction unmatched. Germline CDR1 SGHDN, CDR2 FVKESK. Filled out from reference TRBV14 and TRBJ2-1, the complete variable domain reads EAGVTQFPSHSVIEKGQTVTLRCDPISGHDNLYWYRRVMGKEIKFLLHFVKESKQDESGMPNNRFLAERTGGTYSTLKVQPAELEDSGVYFCASSRGLAGINEQFFGPGTRLTVL.

J is TRBJ2-4 and V is TRBV9, with 9 bases lining up with TRBD2. The CDR3 is 16 amino acids. CDR1 is SGDLS and CDR2 is YYNGEE in the germline V gene. V shed 4 bases, J shed 4 bases, and the junction held 9 bases outside the gene matches. The DNA of the CDR3 is TGTGCCAGCAGCCCAGGGGTAGCGGGGGAAAAAAACATTCAGTACTTC. It translates to CASSPGVAGEKNIQYF.

DNA of the CDR3: TGTGCCAGCAGTGGCAAAGTTGACGAGCAGTACTTC. As protein: CASSGKVDEQYF. The V gene is TRBV6-5, the J gene TRBJ2-7; D gene ambiguous. Germline V gene lookup returns CDR1 MNHEY and CDR2 SVGAGI. The CDR3 has 12 residues. The V gene lost 5 bases and the J gene lost 5 bases, with 10 bases spanning the gap.

This clone was seen a handful of times. The J gene is TRBJ2-1, the V gene TRBV30; 8 bases agree with TRBD2. The V gene end was trimmed by 1 base and the J gene end by 9 bases; junction bases not matched to a gene: 11. This CDR3 region has 15 residues. Germline V lookup: CDR1 GTSNPN, CDR2 SVGIG (reference sequence). The CDR3 here is CAWSGGGGPRSEQFF. In DNA, the CDR3 is TGTGCCTGGAGTGGGGGCGGGGGGCCCAGGAGTGAGCAGTTCTTC. The full variable domain, completed using reference TRBV30 and TRBJ2-1, is SQTIHQWPATLVQPVGSPLSLECTVEGTSNPNLYWYRQAAGRGLQLLFYSVGIGQISSEVPQNLSASRPQDRQFILSSKKLLLSDSGFYLCAWSGGGGPRSEQFFGPGTRLTVL.

J is TRBJ2-5 and V is TRBV6-5; possibly TRBD2 for D (7 bases). Near its end, the DNA agrees better with TRBJ2-7, so the J call may be wrong. This CDR3 spans 15 amino acids. CDR1 and CDR2 (germline): MNHEY, SVGAGI. This CDR3 is CASSYSGGAPYEQYF. For the CDR3, the DNA is TGTGCCAGCAGTTACTCGGGGGGGGCCCCCTACGAGCAGTACTTC.

This clone has only one observation. The chain employs TRBV5-5 and TRBJ1-1; D gene uncertain. The CDR3 has 13 residues. CDR1 and CDR2 (germline): SGHKS, YYEKEE (reference sequence). Trimming shortened V by 4 bases and J by 0 bases, and 7 bases separated the two germline ends. The CDR3 region is CASSLSVNTEAFF. In DNA form, the CDR3 reads TGTGCCAGCAGCCTGTCAGTGAACACTGAAGCTTTCTTT.

The chain links TRBV4-3 to TRBJ2-5; D is possibly TRBD2 (6 bases). Germline assignment: CDR1 LGHNA and CDR2 YSLEER. The CDR3 loop spans 14 amino acids. V was shortened by 2 bases and J by 2 bases, with 9 bases between the two germline ends. The DNA of the CDR3 is TGCGCCAGCAGCCAACGGGGAGGACAAGAGACCCAGTACTTC. Translation gives CASSQRGGQETQYF.

This clone was counted once. The chain uses TRBV7-8 and TRBJ2-7; a weak D match, TRBD2 (8 bases). Germline assignment: CDR1 SGHVS and CDR2 FQNEAQ. CDR3 length equals 15 residues. V lost 6 bases to trimming and J lost 6 bases, with 21 bases between them. CDR3 amino acids: CASSFTGARGAEQYF. The CDR3 region has the DNA TGTGCCAGCAGTTTTACAGGGGCGCGGGGGGCCGAGCAGTACTTC.

The CDR3 loop reads CASSYSGGMADTQYF. In DNA, the CDR3 is TGTGCCAGCAGTTATTCGGGGGGCATGGCAGATACGCAGTATTTT. V gene TRBV6-5 combines with J gene TRBJ2-3; tentative D call: TRBD2 (7 bases). Trimming removed 3 bases at V and 4 bases at J, with 14 bases between. Looked up from germline, CDR1 is MNHEY and CDR2 is SVGAGI. This CDR3 is 15 amino acids long.

The chain is built from TRBV11-3 and TRBJ2-1; TRBD2 agrees at 11 bases. Germline loops: CDR1 SGHNT, CDR2 YENEEA. The CDR3 length is 15 residues. V shed 6 bases, J shed 10 bases, and the junction held 11 bases outside the gene matches. CDR3 DNA sequence: TGTGCCAGCAGTTCACGTAGCGGGGGGGACCGGGAGCAGTTCTTC. It codes for CASSSRSGGDREQFF. Using reference TRBV11-3 and TRBJ2-1 for the parts outside the CDR3, the full variable domain is EAGVVQSPRYKIIEKKQPVAFWCNPISGHNTLYWYLQNLGQGPELLIRYENEEAVDDSQLPKDRFSAERLKGVDSTLKIQPAELGDSAVYLCASSSRSGGDREQFFGPGTRLTVL.

The rearrangement links TRBV7-6 to TRBJ2-5; 8 nucleotides match TRBD2. Per the germline V gene, CDR1 is SGHVS and CDR2 is FNYEAQ. This CDR3 contains 15 residues. J was trimmed by 3 bases and V by 5 bases; bases with no gene match: 8. This CDR3 is CASSPRTSPEETQYF. CDR3 nucleotide sequence: TGTGCCAGCAGCCCACGGACTAGCCCAGAAGAGACCCAGTACTTC.

The chain employs TRBV27 and TRBJ1-5; tentatively, D is TRBD1 (5 bases). The CDR3 extends over 15 amino acids. V lost 3 bases, J lost 0 bases, and 9 bases lay in between. CDR1 and CDR2 from the germline V gene are MNHEY and SMNVEV (reference sequence). The CDR3 protein is CASSFGGDSNQPQHF. The CDR3 DNA reads as TGTGCCAGCAGTTTCGGGGGGGATAGCAATCAGCCCCAGCATTTT.

This chain links TRBV11-1 with TRBJ2-1; 14 bases align to TRBD2. The CDR3 contains 17 residues. V lost 1 base, J lost 7 bases, and 6 bases stayed unmatched. Germline CDR1 is SGHAT and CDR2 is FQDESV (reference sequence). CDR3 bases: TGTGCCAGCAGCTTAGACGGGACTAGCGGGGGTGTAAATGAGCAGTTCTTC. Protein: CASSLDGTSGGVNEQFF.

The V gene is TRBV10-3, the J gene TRBJ2-1; D is uncertain. The germline V gene has CDR1 ENHRY and CDR2 SYGVKD. The CDR3 has 15 residues. V lost 0 bases to trimming and J lost 8 bases, with 14 bases between them. The CDR3 DNA follows: TGTGCCATCAGTGAGTCAAGTAGAATCCGGGATGAGCAGTTCTTC. This codes for CAISESSRIRDEQFF.

The chain employs TRBV5-4 and TRBJ2-2; D may be TRBD1 (8 bases). The germline V gene encodes CDR1 SGHNT and CDR2 YYREEE (reference sequence). The CDR3 sequence is 15 residues long. Trimming took 4 bases from V and 5 from J, leaving 15 bases between them. The CDR3 sequence is CASSQGQGGTGELFF. The CDR3 DNA sequence: TGTGCCAGCAGCCAAGGACAGGGAGGGACCGGGGAGCTGTTTTTT. Together with reference TRBV5-4 and TRBJ2-2, the CDR3 gives the full variable domain: ETGVTQSPTHLIKTRGQQVTLRCSSQSGHNTVSWYQQALGQGPQFIFQYYREEENGRGNFPPRFSGLQFPNYSSELNVNALELDDSALYLCASSQGQGGTGELFFGEGSRLTVL.

The sample holds one count of this clone. This sequence joins TRBV5-5 and TRBJ1-3; D is ambiguous. The length of the CDR3 is 18 residues. CDR1 is SGHKS and CDR2 is YYEKEE in the germline V gene (reference sequence). V was trimmed by 0 bases and J by 2 bases, leaving 18 bases between them. CDR3 DNA sequence: TGTGCCAGCAGCTTGGCCGCTTTCGCGCTCGCACCTGGAAACACCATATATTTT. Protein: CASSLAAFALAPGNTIYF.

The chain has TRBV6-6 and TRBJ2-7, with 12 bases lining up with TRBD1. The V and J ends lost 2 bases and 2 bases, in that order; junction bases with no gene match: 4. This CDR3 spans 16 amino acids. In germline, CDR1 is MNHNY, CDR2 SVGAGI (reference sequence). The chain's CDR3 is CASSYLWDRGPYEQYF. CDR3 in DNA: TGTGCCAGCAGTTACCTATGGGACAGGGGGCCCTACGAGCAGTACTTC.

The chain has TRBV27 and TRBJ2-1; D unclear. Deletions cut 2 bases from V and 5 bases from J, with 13 bases between. Germline lookup yields CDR1 MNHEY and CDR2 SMNVEV (reference sequence). The length of the CDR3 is 15 residues. The CDR3 nucleotides read TGTGCCAGCAGTTTAGGATACGGGTTGGACAATGAGCAGTTCTTC. Translation gives CASSLGYGLDNEQFF.

The rearrangement links TRBV7-3 to TRBJ2-1; TRBD2 matches at 8 bases. The CDR3 has 16 amino acids. Trimming at V came to 5 bases and at J to 10 bases, leaving 16 bases not matched to a gene. Germline CDR1 reads SGHTA; CDR2 reads FQGTGA. This chain's CDR3 is CASSHLAGKEGDEQFF. For the CDR3, the DNA is TGTGCCAGCAGCCACTTAGCGGGGAAAGAGGGCGACGAGCAGTTCTTC.

V gene TRBV7-9 combines with J gene TRBJ1-1; D is uncertain. Germline V gene sequence: CDR1 SEHNR, CDR2 FQNEAQ (reference sequence). V dropped 6 bases and J dropped 0 bases, with 11 bases sitting between them. The CDR3 runs 14 residues. In DNA form, the CDR3 reads TGTGCCAGCAGGAAGGAACAGCTGAACACTGAAGCTTTCTTT. As protein: CASRKEQLNTEAFF.